A single sample gave rise to the 24 T cell receptor beta chains below, sequenced in a study of blood T cell repertoires in COVID-19 (dated by TCRdb to the early 2020s). Library creation used the immunoSEQ multiplex PCR assay. This immuneACCESS table, as held by TCRdb, lists in-frame sequences with V and J called but not all clones. Of the missing ones, under half trace to an unresolved V gene in checked studies; the others have no known cause. This sample is represented by 140,000 to 150,000 clones; 70% to 90% of them were singletons. The top ten hold 8% of the sample. Material: peripheral blood. The receptors originated from a woman aged 55 to 70 with COVID-19, enrolled during active disease.

V gene TRBV6-1 combines with J gene TRBJ1-5, with a tentative D call TRBD1 (6 bases). Germline CDR1 MNHNS, CDR2 SASEGT. The CDR3 runs to 17 residues. Between the trimmed V and J ends, which lost 4 bases and 1 base, there was a span of 17 bases. The CDR3 spells CASSVIGGGWSNQPQHF. The CDR3 nucleotides read TGTGCCAGCAGTGTCATTGGTGGGGGCTGGAGCAATCAGCCCCAGCATTTT.

The V and J genes are TRBV9 and TRBJ2-7; 13 bases line up with TRBD2. The germline V gene encodes CDR1 SGDLS and CDR2 YYNGEE. CDR3 length: 18 residues. Germline trimming cut 0 bases from V and 3 bases from J; bases unmatched to any gene: 9. The CDR3 sequence is CASSVVRLAGGLGYEQYF. CDR3 DNA: TGTGCCAGCAGCGTAGTTCGACTAGCGGGGGGCCTGGGCTACGAGCAGTACTTC.

V gene TRBV18 combines with J gene TRBJ1-2, with 7 bases lining up with TRBD1. The CDR3 length is 15 residues. V lost 6 bases to trimming and J lost 7 bases; unmatched junction nucleotides: 14. The germline gives CDR1 KGHSH, CDR2 LQKENI. The CDR3 DNA follows: TGTGCCAGCTCGCCCCCGGGACAGTATTTCTCTGGCTACACCTTC. Translating gives CASSPPGQYFSGYTF.

This clone was detected only a few times. This chain uses TRBV25-1 with TRBJ1-2, with D tentatively TRBD1 (6 bases). The germline V and J ends were trimmed by 5 bases and 9 bases, with 13 bases remaining between them. Germline lookup yields CDR1 MGHDK and CDR2 SYGVNS. This CDR3 is 12 amino acids long. CDR3 coding DNA: TGTGCCAGCAGTAGGGGGGGCGGCCGCTACACCTTC. Amino acid sequence: CASSRGGGRYTF.

The rearrangement joins TRBV5-6 to TRBJ1-2; 10 bases align to TRBD1. V lost 0 bases to trimming and J lost 11 bases; unmatched junction nucleotides: 16. Germline assignment: CDR1 SGHDT and CDR2 YYEEEE. The CDR3 has 17 residues. CDR3 amino acids: CASSLVGIGGQGPSYTF. The CDR3 bases are TGTGCCAGCAGCTTGGTTGGGATCGGGGGACAGGGGCCCTCGTACACCTTC. Based on the CDR3 plus reference TRBV5-6 and TRBJ1-2, the full variable domain is DAGVTQSPTHLIKTRGQQVTLRCSPKSGHDTVSWYQQALGQGPQFIFQYYEEEERQRGNFPDRFSGHQFPNYSSELNVNALLLGDSALYLCASSLVGIGGQGPSYTFGSGTRLTVV.

This chain connects TRBV13 to TRBJ2-2, with TRBD2 as a possible D gene (6 bases). Looked up from germline, CDR1 is PRHDT and CDR2 is FYEKMQ (reference sequence). The CDR3 length is 16 residues. V lost 8 bases to trimming and J lost 4 bases, with 20 bases between them. CDR3 in amino acids: CASQEGNRSPTGELFF. The CDR3 DNA sequence: TGTGCCAGCCAGGAGGGCAATCGGAGCCCCACCGGGGAGCTGTTTTTT.

This chain links TRBV6-1 with TRBJ2-3; 7 bases are a match to TRBD2. This CDR3 comprises 14 residues. The germline gives CDR1 MNHNS, CDR2 SASEGT. V lost 3 bases to trimming and J lost 3 bases; unmatched junction nucleotides: 3. In nucleotides, the CDR3 is TGTGCCAGCAGTGATGGGGGGGTAACAGATACGCAGTATTTT. Translation gives CASSDGGVTDTQYF.

This clone was observed a few times. The chain employs TRBV6-2 or TRBV6-3 and TRBJ1-5; 8 bases fit TRBD1. Per the germline V gene, CDR1 is MNHEY and CDR2 is SVGEGT. The CDR3 length is 16 residues. Unmatched junction bases numbered 12, after V lost 6 bases and J lost 5 bases. The CDR3 here is CASSPISTGVDQPQHF. As DNA, the CDR3 is TGTGCCAGCAGCCCTATTTCGACAGGGGTTGATCAGCCCCAGCATTTT.

The V gene is TRBV15, the J gene TRBJ2-2; the D gene is possibly TRBD1 (6 bases). Germline V lookup: CDR1 LNHNV, CDR2 YYDKDF (reference sequence). V was cut by 3 bases and J by 6 bases, with 17 bases left in between. This CDR3 contains 16 residues. For the CDR3, the DNA is TGTGCCACCAGCAGTTCAAGGACAGAGCACCCCGGGGAGCTGTTTTTT. Its protein is CATSSSRTEHPGELFF.

This clone was found once. The J gene is TRBJ2-1, the V gene TRBV29-1; 8 nucleotides align to TRBD2. Germline CDR1 is SQVTM and CDR2 is ANQGSEA. There are 13 residues in the CDR3. V lost 4 bases, J lost 5 bases, and 4 bases stayed unmatched. CDR3 loop: CSVAPTSDNEQFF. The CDR3 region has the DNA TGCAGCGTTGCCCCGACTAGCGACAATGAGCAGTTCTTC.

The chain uses TRBV6-5 and TRBJ2-7; TRBD1 aligns across 7 bases. Germline-derived CDR1 and CDR2 are MNHEY and SVGAGI. The length of the CDR3 is 13 residues. Trimming at V came to 6 bases and at J to 5 bases, leaving 7 bases not matched to a gene. CDR3 loop: CASRQGGMDEQYF. As DNA, the CDR3 is TGTGCCAGCAGACAAGGGGGCATGGACGAGCAGTACTTC.

The chain couples TRBV28 to TRBJ2-5; 8 bases line up with TRBD2. Trimming removed 1 base from V and 1 base from J; junction bases left unmatched: 5. Germline V gives CDR1 MDHEN, CDR2 SYDVKM. The CDR3 has 16 amino acids. The CDR3 here is CASSLSLTSGQETQYF. CDR3 coding DNA: TGTGCCAGCAGTTTATCCCTTACTAGCGGCCAAGAGACCCAGTACTTC.

The chain couples TRBV19 to TRBJ1-1, with D uncertain. Germline values: CDR1 LNHDA, CDR2 SQIVND (reference sequence). Trimming left V 5 bases short and J 0 bases short, with 7 bases between. CDR3 size: 13 residues. CDR3 DNA: TGTGCCAGTAGTCGGTTCATGAACACTGAAGCTTTCTTT. Amino acids: CASSRFMNTEAFF.

This clone was detected once. The chain is built from TRBV19 and TRBJ1-6, with 7 bases aligning to TRBD1. CDR1 and CDR2 (germline): LNHDA, SQIVND (reference sequence). Germline trimming cut 5 bases from V and 7 bases from J; bases unmatched to any gene: 5. The CDR3 consists of 14 residues. CDR3 residues: CASSPGQPNSPLHF. The CDR3 DNA reads as TGTGCCAGTAGTCCGGGACAGCCAAATTCACCCCTCCACTTT.

This clone was observed once. The V call is TRBV2, the J call TRBJ2-2; 8 nucleotides agree with TRBD1. This CDR3 spans 14 amino acids. The V gene end was trimmed by 7 bases and the J gene end by 6 bases; junction bases not matched to a gene: 7. CDR1 and CDR2 (germline): SNHLY, FYNNEI. Here the CDR3 reads CASTEDREAGELFF. DNA of the CDR3: TGTGCCAGCACCGAGGACAGGGAGGCCGGGGAGCTGTTTTTT.

In this sample, this clone turned up once. This chain joins TRBV10-3 and TRBJ2-2; 10 bases line up with TRBD1. The CDR3 is 15 amino acids. V was clipped by 7 bases and J by 6 bases; unmatched bases: 8. Per the germline V gene, CDR1 is ENHRY and CDR2 is SYGVKD. The CDR3 DNA is TGTGCCATCAAGAGGGGACAGGGGATGTCCGGGGAGCTGTTTTTT. This sequence encodes CAIKRGQGMSGELFF.

V gene TRBV11-3 combines with J gene TRBJ2-3; 10 bases match TRBD2. Looked up from germline, CDR1 is SGHNT and CDR2 is YENEEA. Trimming at V came to 5 bases and at J to 2 bases, leaving 4 bases not matched to a gene. The CDR3 extends over 15 amino acids. The CDR3 reads CASSLAGELTDTQYF. The CDR3 region has the DNA TGTGCCAGCAGCCTAGCGGGGGAGCTCACAGATACGCAGTATTTT.

This chain uses TRBV6-5 with TRBJ1-2, with a possible D match to TRBD1 (6 bases). Trimming left V 2 bases short and J 7 bases short, with 14 bases between. Germline V gene sequence: CDR1 MNHEY, CDR2 SVGAGI. This CDR3 is 14 amino acids long. CDR3 amino acids: CASSYDRTATGYTF. The CDR3 coding sequence is TGTGCCAGCAGTTACGATCGGACAGCCACTGGCTACACCTTC.

This clone is a singleton in its sample. The V and J genes are TRBV4-1 and TRBJ1-1; D gene uncertain. Germline values: CDR1 MGHRA, CDR2 YSYEKL. V lost 0 bases and J lost 11, with 10 bases in between. This CDR3 has 12 residues. CDR3 loop: CASSQDTRVAFF. In DNA, the CDR3 is TGCGCCAGCAGCCAAGATACGAGGGTGGCTTTCTTT.

The J gene is TRBJ2-5, the V gene TRBV5-5; TRBD1 aligns across 8 bases. The CDR3 has 14 residues. Germline V gene sequence: CDR1 SGHKS, CDR2 YYEKEE (reference sequence). Trimming cost V 4 bases and J 4 bases; bases outside gene matches: 6. This chain's CDR3 is CASSPRTGLETQYF. The CDR3 DNA reads TGTGCCAGCAGCCCACGGACAGGGCTAGAGACCCAGTACTTC.

V usage is TRBV5-1 and J usage is TRBJ2-3; no definite D call. CDR3 length: 15 amino acids. The V and J ends lost 6 bases and 0 bases respectively, with 14 bases between them. Germline values: CDR1 SGHRS, CDR2 YFSETQ. The CDR3 loop reads CASIAVGSSTDTQYF. The CDR3 DNA sequence: TGCGCCAGCATCGCGGTGGGTAGCAGCACAGATACGCAGTATTTT.

CDR3 amino acids: CASSLEGLAGEQFF. CDR3 nucleotide sequence: TGTGCCAGCAGCTTAGAGGGACTAGCTGGAGAGCAGTTCTTC. The chain employs TRBV11-3 and TRBJ2-1, with 9 bases aligning to TRBD2. The CDR3 is 14 residues long. The V gene's germline CDR1 is SGHNT and CDR2 YENEEA. V shed 0 bases and J 10 bases; nucleotides not matched to a gene: 4.

The J gene is TRBJ2-1, the V gene TRBV5-1; D is unresolved. The CDR3 spans 12 residues. V lost 1 base to trimming and J lost 7 bases, with 6 bases between them. The germline V gene encodes CDR1 SGHRS and CDR2 YFSETQ. The CDR3 DNA follows: TGCGCCAGCAGCTTGCAGAGGAATGAGCAGTTCTTC. Translating gives CASSLQRNEQFF. The variable domain in full, completed from reference TRBV5-1 and TRBJ2-1, reads KAGVTQTPRYLIKTRGQQVTLSCSPISGHRSVSWYQQTPGQGLQFLFEYFSETQRNKGNFPGRFSGRQFSNSRSEMNVSTLELGDSALYLCASSLQRNEQFFGPGTRLTVL.

The chain combines TRBV9 with TRBJ2-5; D perhaps matches TRBD2 (5 bases). The CDR3 has 14 residues. The germline V gene has CDR1 SGDLS and CDR2 YYNGEE. V was pared by 4 bases and J by 5 bases, with 15 bases between. Here the CDR3 DNA reads TGTGCCAGCAGCCCCAGGCCTAGCAGGGAGACCCAGTACTTC. It codes for CASSPRPSRETQYF.